The 12 T cell receptor beta chains in this list originate from one sample, sequenced in a study of T-cell reconstitution after alpha-beta-depleted transplantation in children. Library preparation (for TCRbeta) was performed with unique molecular identifiers. TCRdb fed the PCR reads into MiXCR, producing one record per CDR3 protein. Here the sample spans around 600,000 distinct CDR3 sequences, 10% being singletons. The specimen was PBMCs from the stem cell graft donor, collected from the stem cell graft. These receptors came from a human donor who donated a stem cell graft to a child with acute myeloid leukemia.

Only a few counts were recorded for this clonotype. The chain is built from TRBV6-1 and TRBJ2-7; 10 nucleotides line up with TRBD1. From germline, CDR1 is MNHNS and CDR2 SASEGT. With V trimmed by 6 bases and J by 5 bases, 7 bases remained unmatched. The CDR3 totals 14 residues. CDR3 region: CASRAGTGVNEQYF. CDR3 bases: TGTGCCAGCAGGGCCGGGACAGGGGTCAACGAGCAGTACTTC.

V usage is TRBV20-1 and J usage is TRBJ2-2; no clear D. Trimming shortened V by 3 bases and J by 1 base, and 9 bases separated the two germline ends. Per the germline V gene, CDR1 is DFQATT and CDR2 is SNEGSKA (reference sequence). CDR3 length: 14 amino acids. CDR3 loop: CSASGRWNTGELFF. The CDR3 DNA is TGCAGTGCTAGCGGCCGATGGAACACCGGGGAGCTGTTTTTT.

This clonotype was counted a few times. This chain links TRBV3-1 with TRBJ2-1, with 11 bases that match TRBD2. The CDR3 has 15 residues. With 1 base clipped from V and 5 bases from J, the junction kept 1 base outside the gene matches. CDR1 is LGHDT and CDR2 is YNNKEL in the germline V gene (reference sequence). CDR3 nucleotides: TGTGCCAGCAGCCAAGGACTAGCGGGAAACAATGAGCAGTTCTTC. Its translation: CASSQGLAGNNEQFF.

This clonotype was detected many times. This chain connects TRBV5-1 to TRBJ2-1, with a tentative D call TRBD2 (6 bases). Germline loops: CDR1 SGHRS, CDR2 YFSETQ. Deletions cut 5 bases from V and 9 bases from J, with 21 bases between. The CDR3 contains 15 residues. DNA for the CDR3: TGCGCCAGCAGTCGAGTTCCTAGCGAAACGGGTGAGCAGTTCTTC. Translated, it gives CASSRVPSETGEQFF.

This clonotype was detected only a few times. The J gene is TRBJ2-7, the V gene TRBV20-1; 11 positions agree with TRBD2. V shed 0 bases, J shed 0 bases, and the junction held 7 bases outside the gene matches. CDR1 is DFQATT, CDR2 SNEGSKA, per germline (reference sequence). The length of the CDR3 is 17 residues. The DNA for the CDR3 is TGCAGTGCTAGAGATTTGATAGCGGGAGGGAACTCCTACGAGCAGTACTTC. Its translation: CSARDLIAGGNSYEQYF.

Only a few counts were recorded for this clonotype. V usage is TRBV30 and J usage is TRBJ1-4, with TRBD1 identical over 8 bases. Germline V lookup: CDR1 GTSNPN, CDR2 SVGIG (reference sequence). The J segment lost 8 bases and the V segment lost 0 bases, leaving 5 bases of the junction unmatched. The CDR3 covers 14 residues. The CDR3 spells CAWSVRRGREKLFF. CDR3 coding DNA: TGTGCCTGGAGTGTACGCAGGGGGCGAGAAAAACTGTTTTTT.

This chain uses TRBV7-9 with TRBJ2-5, with 7 bases fitting TRBD2. Looked up from germline, CDR1 is SEHNR and CDR2 is FQNEAQ (reference sequence). J lost 4 bases, V lost 1 base, and 3 bases had no gene match. The CDR3 has 14 residues. CDR3 loop: CASSLGVAGETQYF. CDR3 in DNA: TGTGCCAGCAGCTTAGGGGTAGCGGGAGAGACCCAGTACTTC.

As concerns this clonotype: Compared with germline, one end of the junction differs, possibly owing to a read error. V is TRBV5-1 and J is TRBJ2-5; D remains ambiguous. This CDR3 has 11 residues. CDR1 and CDR2 from the germline V gene are SGHRS and YFSETQ. The CDR3 sequence is CPSSLGETQYF. The CDR3 DNA reads TGTCCCAGCAGCTTGGGAGAGACCCAGTACTTC.

The rearrangement joins TRBV7-9 to TRBJ2-7; TRBD1 agrees at 8 bases. Trimming cost V 4 bases and J 5 bases; bases outside gene matches: 13. Germline CDR1 and CDR2: SEHNR and FQNEAQ (reference sequence). The CDR3 length is 16 residues. CDR3 in amino acids: CASSSPTGTGYHEQYF. The CDR3 DNA follows: TGTGCCAGCAGCTCACCCACCGGGACAGGATATCACGAGCAGTACTTC.

On this clonotype: A single base separates this from a much larger clone, so it may be a read error. The chain has TRBV20-1 and TRBJ2-3; D is unresolved. Germline V CDR1 and CDR2: DFQATT, SNEGSKA (reference sequence). V lost 2 bases to trimming and J lost 3 bases, with 6 bases between them. The CDR3 spans 12 residues. The DNA for the CDR3 is TGCAGTGCTAGACCCCCGACAGATACGCAGTATTTT. This sequence encodes CSARPPTDTQYF.

This chain uses TRBV3-1 with TRBJ1-1, with no clear D. Germline CDR1 reads LGHDT; CDR2 reads YNNKEL (reference sequence). V dropped 2 bases and J dropped 0 bases, with 4 bases sitting between them. The length of the CDR3 is 13 residues. This CDR3 is CASSQKVNTEAFF. CDR3 in DNA: TGTGCCAGCAGCCAAAAGGTGAACACTGAAGCTTTCTTT.

This clonotype was counted many times. V is TRBV5-1 and J is TRBJ2-1; D is possibly TRBD1 or TRBD2 (5 bases each). The CDR3 has 12 amino acids. Trimming shortened V by 4 bases and J by 8 bases, and 10 bases separated the two germline ends. Per germline, CDR1 SGHRS and CDR2 YFSETQ. The CDR3 is CASSIRDDEQFF. The DNA of the CDR3 is TGCGCCAGCAGCATACGGGACGATGAGCAGTTCTTC.